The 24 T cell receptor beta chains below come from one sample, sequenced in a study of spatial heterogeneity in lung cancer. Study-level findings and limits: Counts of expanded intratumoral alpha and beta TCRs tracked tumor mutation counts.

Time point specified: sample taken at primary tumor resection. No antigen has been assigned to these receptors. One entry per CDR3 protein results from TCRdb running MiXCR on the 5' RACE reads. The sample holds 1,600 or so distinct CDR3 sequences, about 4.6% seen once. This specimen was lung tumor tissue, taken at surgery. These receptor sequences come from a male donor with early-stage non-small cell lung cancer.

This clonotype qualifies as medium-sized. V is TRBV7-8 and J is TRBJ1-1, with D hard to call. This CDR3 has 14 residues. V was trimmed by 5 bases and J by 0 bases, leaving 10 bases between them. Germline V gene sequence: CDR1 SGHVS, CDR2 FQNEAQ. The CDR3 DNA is TGTGCCAGCAGCGCTAGCGGGTTGAACACTGAAGCTTTCTTT. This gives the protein CASSASGLNTEAFF.

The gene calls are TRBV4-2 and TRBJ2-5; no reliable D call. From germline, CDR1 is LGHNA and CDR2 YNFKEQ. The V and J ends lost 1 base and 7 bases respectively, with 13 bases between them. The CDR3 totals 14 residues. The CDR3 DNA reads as TGTGCCAGCAGCCAAGTGGTGGATCGAGGGACCCAGTACTTC. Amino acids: CASSQVVDRGTQYF.

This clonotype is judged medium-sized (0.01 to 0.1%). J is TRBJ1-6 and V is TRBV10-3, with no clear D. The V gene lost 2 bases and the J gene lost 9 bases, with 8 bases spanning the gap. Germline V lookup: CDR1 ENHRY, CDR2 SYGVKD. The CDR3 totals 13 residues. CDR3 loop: CAISEGVPSPLHF. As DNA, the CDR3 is TGTGCCATCAGTGAGGGAGTACCTTCACCCCTCCACTTT.

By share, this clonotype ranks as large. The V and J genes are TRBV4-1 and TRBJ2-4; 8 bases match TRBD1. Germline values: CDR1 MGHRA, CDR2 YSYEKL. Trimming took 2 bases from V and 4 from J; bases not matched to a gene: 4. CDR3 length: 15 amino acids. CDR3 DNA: TGCGCCAGCAGCCAAAGACAGGGGCGAAAAAACATTCAGTACTTC. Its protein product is CASSQRQGRKNIQYF.

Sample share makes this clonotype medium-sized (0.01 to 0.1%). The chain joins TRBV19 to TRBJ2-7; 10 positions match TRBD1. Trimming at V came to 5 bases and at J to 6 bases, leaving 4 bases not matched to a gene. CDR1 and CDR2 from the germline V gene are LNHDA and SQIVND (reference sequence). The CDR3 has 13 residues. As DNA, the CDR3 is TGTGCCAGTAGTCCAGGACAGGGGGGCGAGCAGTACTTC. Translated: CASSPGQGGEQYF.

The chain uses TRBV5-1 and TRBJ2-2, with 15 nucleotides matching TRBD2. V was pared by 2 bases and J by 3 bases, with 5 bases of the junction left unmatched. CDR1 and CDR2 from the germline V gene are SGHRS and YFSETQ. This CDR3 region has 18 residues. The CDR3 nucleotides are TGCGCCAGCAGCTTACGGACTAGCGGGAGGGCGTACACCGGGGAGCTGTTTTTT. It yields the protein CASSLRTSGRAYTGELFF.

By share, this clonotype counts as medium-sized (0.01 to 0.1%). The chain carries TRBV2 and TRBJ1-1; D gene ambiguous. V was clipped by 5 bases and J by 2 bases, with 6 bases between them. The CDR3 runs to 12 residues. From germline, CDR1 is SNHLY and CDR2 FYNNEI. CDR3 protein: CASSRINTEAFF. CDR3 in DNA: TGTGCCAGCAGTAGGATAAACACTGAAGCTTTCTTT.

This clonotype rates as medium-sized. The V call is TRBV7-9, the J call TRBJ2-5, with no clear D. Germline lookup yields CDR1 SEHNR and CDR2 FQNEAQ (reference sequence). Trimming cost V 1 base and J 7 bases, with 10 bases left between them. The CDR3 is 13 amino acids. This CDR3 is CASSLEAWRTQYF. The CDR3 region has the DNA TGTGCCAGCAGCTTAGAGGCCTGGAGGACCCAGTACTTC.

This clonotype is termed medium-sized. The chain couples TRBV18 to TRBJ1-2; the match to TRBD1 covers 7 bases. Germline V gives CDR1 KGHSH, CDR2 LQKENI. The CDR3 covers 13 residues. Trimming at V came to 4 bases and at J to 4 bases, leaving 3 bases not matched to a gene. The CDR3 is CASSLQGVYGYTF. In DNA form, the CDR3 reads TGTGCCAGCTCACTTCAGGGGGTCTATGGCTACACCTTC.

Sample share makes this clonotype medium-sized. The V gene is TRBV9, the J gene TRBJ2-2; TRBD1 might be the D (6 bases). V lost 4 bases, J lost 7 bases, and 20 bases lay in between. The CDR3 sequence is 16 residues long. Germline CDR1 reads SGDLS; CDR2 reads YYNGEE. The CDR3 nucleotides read TGTGCCAGCAGCTATAACAGGGACCTAGACAGCGGGGAGCTGTTTTTT. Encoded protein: CASSYNRDLDSGELFF.

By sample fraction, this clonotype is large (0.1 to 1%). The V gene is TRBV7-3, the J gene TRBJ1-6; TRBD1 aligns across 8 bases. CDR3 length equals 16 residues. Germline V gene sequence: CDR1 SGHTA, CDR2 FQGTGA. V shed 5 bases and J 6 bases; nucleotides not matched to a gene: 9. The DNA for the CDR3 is TGTGCCAGCAGCAGAACCGGGACAGGCACTAATTCACCCCTCCACTTT. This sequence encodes CASSRTGTGTNSPLHF.

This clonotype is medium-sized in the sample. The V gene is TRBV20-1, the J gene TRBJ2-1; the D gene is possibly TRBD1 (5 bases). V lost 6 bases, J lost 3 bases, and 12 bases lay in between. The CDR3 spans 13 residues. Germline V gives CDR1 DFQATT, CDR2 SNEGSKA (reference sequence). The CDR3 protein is CSATPDSYNEQFF. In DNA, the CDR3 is TGCAGTGCAACCCCCGACAGCTACAATGAGCAGTTCTTC.

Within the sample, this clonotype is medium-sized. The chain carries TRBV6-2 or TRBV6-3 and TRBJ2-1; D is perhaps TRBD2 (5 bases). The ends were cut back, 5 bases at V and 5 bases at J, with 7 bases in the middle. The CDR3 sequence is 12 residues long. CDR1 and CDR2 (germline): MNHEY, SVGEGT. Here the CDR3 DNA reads TGTGCCAGCAGTCCCGGGAACAATGAGCAGTTCTTC. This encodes CASSPGNNEQFF.

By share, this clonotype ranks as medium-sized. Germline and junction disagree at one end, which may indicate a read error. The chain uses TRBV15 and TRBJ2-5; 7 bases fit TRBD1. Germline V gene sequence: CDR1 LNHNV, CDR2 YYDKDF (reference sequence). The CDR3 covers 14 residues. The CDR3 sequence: CATSRGGGQGTQYF. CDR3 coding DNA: TGTGCCACCAGCAGAGGAGGGGGCCAAGGGACCCAGTACTTC.

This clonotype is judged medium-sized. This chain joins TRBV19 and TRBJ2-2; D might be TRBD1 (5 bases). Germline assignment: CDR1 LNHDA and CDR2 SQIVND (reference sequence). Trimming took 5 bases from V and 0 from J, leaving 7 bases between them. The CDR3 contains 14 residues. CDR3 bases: TGTGCCAGTAGTCTAGGGGCGAACACCGGGGAGCTGTTTTTT. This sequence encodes CASSLGANTGELFF.

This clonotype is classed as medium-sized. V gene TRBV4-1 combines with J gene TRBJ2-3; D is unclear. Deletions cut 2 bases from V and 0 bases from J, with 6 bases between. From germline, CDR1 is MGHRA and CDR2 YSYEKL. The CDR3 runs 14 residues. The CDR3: CASSQQTSTDTQYF. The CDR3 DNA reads TGCGCCAGCAGCCAACAAACTAGCACAGATACGCAGTATTTT.

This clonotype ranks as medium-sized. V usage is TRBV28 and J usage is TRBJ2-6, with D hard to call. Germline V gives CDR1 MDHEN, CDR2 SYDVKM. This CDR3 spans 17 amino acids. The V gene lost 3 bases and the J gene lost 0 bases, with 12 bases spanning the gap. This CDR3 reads CASSFTDRSSGANVLTF. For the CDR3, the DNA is TGTGCCAGCAGTTTCACGGACCGCAGCTCTGGGGCCAACGTCCTGACTTTC.

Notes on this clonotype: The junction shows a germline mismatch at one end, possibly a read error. Here the CDR3 reads CTSTLGGERYF. CDR3 bases: TGTACCAGCACCCTAGGGGGAGAGCGGTACTTC. V gene TRBV3-1 combines with J gene TRBJ2-7, with D maybe TRBD1 (6 bases). The germline CDR1 and CDR2 sequences are LGHDT and YNNKEL (reference sequence). CDR3 length: 11 amino acids.

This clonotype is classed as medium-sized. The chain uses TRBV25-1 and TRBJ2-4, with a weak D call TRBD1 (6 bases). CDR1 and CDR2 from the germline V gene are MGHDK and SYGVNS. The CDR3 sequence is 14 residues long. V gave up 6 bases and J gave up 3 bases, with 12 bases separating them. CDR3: CASSFTGIKNIQYF. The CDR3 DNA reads TGTGCCAGCAGCTTTACAGGGATCAAAAACATTCAGTACTTC.

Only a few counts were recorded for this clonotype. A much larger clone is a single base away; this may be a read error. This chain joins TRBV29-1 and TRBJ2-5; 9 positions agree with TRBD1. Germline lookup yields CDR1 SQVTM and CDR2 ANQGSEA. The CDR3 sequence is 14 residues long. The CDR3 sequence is CRVEADRGQETQYF. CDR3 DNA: TGCCGCGTTGAAGCTGACAGGGGGCAAGAGACCCAGTACTTC.

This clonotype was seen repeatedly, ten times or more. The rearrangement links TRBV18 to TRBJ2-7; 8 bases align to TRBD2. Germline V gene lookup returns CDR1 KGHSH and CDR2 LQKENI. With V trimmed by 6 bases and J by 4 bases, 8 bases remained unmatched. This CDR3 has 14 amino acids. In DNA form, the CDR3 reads TGTGCCAGCTCCCCATCGGCTAGCGGGTACGAGCAGTACTTC. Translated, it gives CASSPSASGYEQYF.

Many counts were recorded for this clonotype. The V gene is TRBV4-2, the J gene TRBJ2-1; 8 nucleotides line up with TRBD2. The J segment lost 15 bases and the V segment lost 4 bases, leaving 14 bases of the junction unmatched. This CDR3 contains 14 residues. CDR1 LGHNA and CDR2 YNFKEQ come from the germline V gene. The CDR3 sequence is CASSPGPAGALGFF. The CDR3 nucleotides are TGTGCCAGCAGCCCCGGGCCAGCGGGGGCGTTAGGGTTCTTC.

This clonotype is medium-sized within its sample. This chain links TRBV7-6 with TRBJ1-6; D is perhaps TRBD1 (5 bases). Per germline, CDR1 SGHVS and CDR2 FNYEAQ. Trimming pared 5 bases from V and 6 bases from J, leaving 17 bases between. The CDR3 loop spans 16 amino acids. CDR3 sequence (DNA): TGTGCCAGCAGCCTCGCACGGGGCAGGGCTAATTCACCCCTCCACTTT. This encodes CASSLARGRANSPLHF.

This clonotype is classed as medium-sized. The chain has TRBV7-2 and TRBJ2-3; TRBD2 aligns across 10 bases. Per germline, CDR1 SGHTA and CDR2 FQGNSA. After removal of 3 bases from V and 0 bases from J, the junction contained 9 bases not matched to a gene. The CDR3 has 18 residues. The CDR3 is CASSLETSGPLSTDTQYF. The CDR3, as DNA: TGTGCCAGCAGCTTGGAGACTAGCGGGCCTCTTAGCACAGATACGCAGTATTTT.